This is a list of T cell receptor beta chains from one sample in a study of graft-versus-host responses after intestinal transplantation. TCRdb's table, derived via immunoSEQ multiplex PCR, lists solely in-frame clones and lacks some. The sample lists approximately 50,000 clones; 65% to 85% were seen once. These receptors are not linked to any known antigen. The sample was unstimulated CD4+ T cells sorted from spleen or lymph node cells, taken before transplant. All receptors come from a human donor who was the organ donor for an intestinal transplant. Each CDR3 is given with its conserved first and last residue. The D gene is left open where the match is weak.

TRBV27	TRBJ1-2	-	CASSLYGDYGYTF	TGTGCCAGCAGTTTATATGGGGACTATGGCTACACCTTC
TRBV11-3	TRBJ2-1	-	CASSLGVGRGGSYNEQFF	TGTGCCAGCAGCTTAGGGGTAGGGCGGGGCGGCTCCTACAATGAGCAGTTCTTC
TRBV19	TRBJ2-7	-	CASSSRDPYEQYF	TGTGCCAGTAGTAGCCGAGACCCCTACGAGCAGTACTTC
TRBV7-2	TRBJ2-7	-	CASSPPLPGAYEQYF	TGTGCCAGCAGCCCTCCCCTACCAGGGGCCTACGAGCAGTACTTC
TRBV9	TRBJ1-1	-	CASSPGRQLEAFF	TGTGCCAGCAGCCCGGGGCGACAACTCGAAGCTTTCTTT
TRBV27	TRBJ2-3	TRBD2	CASSRSGTSGRVRDTQYF	TGTGCCAGCAGTAGATCCGGGACTAGCGGGAGAGTCCGGGATACGCAGTATTTT
TRBV5-4	TRBJ2-5	-	CASSFVGETQYF	TGTGCCAGCAGCTTTGTAGGGGAGACCCAGTACTTC
TRBV7-2	TRBJ1-6	-	CASTWVSRDSPLHF	TGTGCCAGCACCTGGGTCTCGAGGGATTCACCCCTCCACTTT
TRBV6-5	TRBJ2-1	-	CASGHNEQFF	TGTGCCAGCGGCCACAATGAGCAGTTCTTC
TRBV7-9	TRBJ1-5	TRBD1	CASSLGTGINQPQHF	TGTGCCAGCAGCTTAGGGACAGGGATCAATCAGCCCCAGCATTTT
TRBV19	TRBJ1-1	-	CASSRPPGLEAFF	TGTGCCAGTAGTAGACCGCCGGGGTTAGAAGCTTTCTTT
TRBV18	TRBJ1-1	TRBD1	CASSPDRGHTEAFF	TGTGCCAGCTCACCGGACAGGGGGCACACTGAAGCTTTCTTT